This is a list of T cell receptor beta chains from one sample in a study of human T cells and chemical hapten exposure. TCRdb fed the RACE reads into MiXCR, producing one record per CDR3 protein. This sample has some 42,000 distinct CDR3 sequences, with more than 9% found just once. Source: whole blood, taken in connection with sensitization to the hapten diphenylcyclopropenone (DPC). These TCRs come from a woman aged 25 to 39 with alopecia areata. Some clones in this sample may be carry-over from other donors' samples. CDR3s include the opening cysteine and the closing phenylalanine or tryptophan. A D gene is named only where the DNA matches it firmly.

d_gene: TRBD1
j_gene: TRBJ1-2
v_gene: TRBV6-2/TRBV6-3
len: 15
CDR3aa: CASSYGTGESYGYTF

d_gene: .
j_gene: TRBJ1-4
v_gene: TRBV4-1
len: 15
CDR3aa: CASSQDSGQNEKLFF

d_gene: .
j_gene: TRBJ2-7
v_gene: TRBV6-2/TRBV6-3
len: 12
CDR3aa: CASSFASYEQYF

d_gene: .
j_gene: TRBJ2-7
v_gene: TRBV11-2
len: 16
CDR3aa: CASSQVSVITYAEQYF

d_gene: .
j_gene: TRBJ1-1
v_gene: TRBV28
len: 11
CDR3aa: CASTSYTEAFF

d_gene: TRBD1
j_gene: TRBJ1-5
v_gene: TRBV24-1
len: 13
CDR3aa: CATGTGVNQPQHF

d_gene: .
j_gene: TRBJ2-7
v_gene: TRBV2
len: 14
CDR3aa: CASNPGGHYYEQYF

d_gene: .
j_gene: TRBJ2-3
v_gene: TRBV28
len: 15
CDR3aa: CASSFSGPSTDTQYF

d_gene: .
j_gene: TRBJ2-7
v_gene: TRBV23-1
len: 11
CDR3aa: CASSPDSEQYF

d_gene: .
j_gene: TRBJ1-6
v_gene: TRBV5-5
len: 16
CDR3aa: CASSPSAGARNSPLHF

d_gene: .
j_gene: TRBJ2-3
v_gene: TRBV7-2
len: 17
CDR3aa: CASSRATGGSRTDTQYF

d_gene: TRBD2
j_gene: TRBJ2-3
v_gene: TRBV7-8
len: 16
CDR3aa: CASSLAGPAGADTQYF

d_gene: .
j_gene: TRBJ2-7
v_gene: TRBV29-1
len: 12
CDR3aa: CSVVGLEDEQYF

d_gene: .
j_gene: TRBJ1-1
v_gene: TRBV10-3
len: 13
CDR3aa: CAIMRGVDTEAFF

d_gene: .
j_gene: TRBJ2-7
v_gene: TRBV7-6
len: 14
CDR3aa: CASTFGVVGYEQYF

d_gene: TRBD2
j_gene: TRBJ2-3
v_gene: TRBV28
len: 15
CDR3aa: CASSKLAGSTDTQYF

d_gene: .
j_gene: TRBJ1-4
v_gene: TRBV7-9
len: 13
CDR3aa: CASSLAANEKLFF

d_gene: .
j_gene: TRBJ2-7
v_gene: TRBV18
len: 15
CDR3aa: CASSPDVASSYEQYF

d_gene: .
j_gene: TRBJ1-1
v_gene: TRBV19
len: 14
CDR3aa: CASSMGSLNTEAFF

d_gene: TRBD1
j_gene: TRBJ2-2
v_gene: TRBV7-9
len: 16
CDR3aa: CASSALGQGYTGELFF

d_gene: TRBD2
j_gene: TRBJ2-6
v_gene: TRBV7-3
len: 18
CDR3aa: CASSKWTSGGSGANVLTF

d_gene: TRBD1
j_gene: TRBJ1-2
v_gene: TRBV19
len: 15
CDR3aa: CASSTRRDRDYGYTF

d_gene: .
j_gene: TRBJ2-3
v_gene: TRBV11-2
len: 14
CDR3aa: CASSLVGGTDTQYF

d_gene: .
j_gene: TRBJ2-3
v_gene: TRBV5-4
len: 11
CDR3aa: CASSSGSTQYF

d_gene: .
j_gene: TRBJ2-1
v_gene: TRBV7-9
len: 12
CDR3aa: CASSLGVNEQFF

d_gene: TRBD1
j_gene: TRBJ1-5
v_gene: TRBV19
len: 15
CDR3aa: CASSIGQGPNQPQHF

d_gene: .
j_gene: TRBJ2-2
v_gene: TRBV9
len: 12
CDR3aa: CASSVADGELFF

d_gene: .
j_gene: TRBJ2-7
v_gene: TRBV11-2
len: 12
CDR3aa: CASSSGLVEQYF